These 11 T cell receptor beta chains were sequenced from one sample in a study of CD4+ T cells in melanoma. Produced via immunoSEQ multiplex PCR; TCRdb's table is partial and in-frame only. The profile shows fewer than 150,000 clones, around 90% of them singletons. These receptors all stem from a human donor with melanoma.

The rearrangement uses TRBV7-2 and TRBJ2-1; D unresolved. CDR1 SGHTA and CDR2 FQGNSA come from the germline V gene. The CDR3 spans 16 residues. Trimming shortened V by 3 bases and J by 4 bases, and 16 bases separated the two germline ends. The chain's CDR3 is CASSFTSTRAYNEQFF. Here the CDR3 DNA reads TGTGCCAGCAGCTTTACGAGCACCCGGGCTTACAATGAGCAGTTCTTC.

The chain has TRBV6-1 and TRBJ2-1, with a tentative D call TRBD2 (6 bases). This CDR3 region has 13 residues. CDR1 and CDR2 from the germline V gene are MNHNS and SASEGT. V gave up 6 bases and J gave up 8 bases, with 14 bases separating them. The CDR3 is CASSEGLLYEQFF. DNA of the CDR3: TGTGCCAGCAGCGAGGGACTTCTTTATGAGCAGTTCTTC.

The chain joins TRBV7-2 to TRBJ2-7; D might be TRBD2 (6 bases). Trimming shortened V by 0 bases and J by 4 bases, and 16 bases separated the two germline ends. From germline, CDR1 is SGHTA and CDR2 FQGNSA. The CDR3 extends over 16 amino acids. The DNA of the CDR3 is TGTGCCAGCAGCTTAGCGGTGACTAGGTCTTTATACGAGCAGTACTTC. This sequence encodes CASSLAVTRSLYEQYF.

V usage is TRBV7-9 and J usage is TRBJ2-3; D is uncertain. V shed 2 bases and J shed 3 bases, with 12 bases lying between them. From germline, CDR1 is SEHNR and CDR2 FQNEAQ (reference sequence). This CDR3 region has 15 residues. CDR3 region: CASSLRLGSTDTQYF. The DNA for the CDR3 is TGTGCCAGCAGCTTAAGGCTCGGTTCGACAGATACGCAGTATTTT.

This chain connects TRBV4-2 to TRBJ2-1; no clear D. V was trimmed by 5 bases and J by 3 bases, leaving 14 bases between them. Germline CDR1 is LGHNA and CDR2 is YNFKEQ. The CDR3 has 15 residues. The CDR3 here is CASSGRTTGYNEQFF. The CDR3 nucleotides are TGTGCCAGCAGCGGACGTACCACGGGCTACAATGAGCAGTTCTTC.

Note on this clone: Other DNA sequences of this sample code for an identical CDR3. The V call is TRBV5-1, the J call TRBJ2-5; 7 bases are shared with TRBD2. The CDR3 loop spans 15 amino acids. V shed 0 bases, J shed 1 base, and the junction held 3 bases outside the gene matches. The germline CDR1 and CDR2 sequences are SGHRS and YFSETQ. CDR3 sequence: CASSLGPSGQETQYF. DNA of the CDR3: TGCGCCAGCAGCTTGGGCCCTAGCGGCCAAGAGACCCAGTACTTC.

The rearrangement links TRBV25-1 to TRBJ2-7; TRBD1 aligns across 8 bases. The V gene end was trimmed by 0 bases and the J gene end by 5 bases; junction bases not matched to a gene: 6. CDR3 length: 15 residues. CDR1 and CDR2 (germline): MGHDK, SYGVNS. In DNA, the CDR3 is TGTGCCAGCAGTGAATATGGGACAGGTGCCAACGAGCAGTACTTC. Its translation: CASSEYGTGANEQYF.

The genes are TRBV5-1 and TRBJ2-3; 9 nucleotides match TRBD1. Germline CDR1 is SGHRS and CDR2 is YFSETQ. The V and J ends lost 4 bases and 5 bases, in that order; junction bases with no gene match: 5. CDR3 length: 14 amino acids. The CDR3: CASSVRTGVDTQYF. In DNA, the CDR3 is TGCGCCAGCAGCGTAAGGACAGGGGTAGATACGCAGTATTTT.

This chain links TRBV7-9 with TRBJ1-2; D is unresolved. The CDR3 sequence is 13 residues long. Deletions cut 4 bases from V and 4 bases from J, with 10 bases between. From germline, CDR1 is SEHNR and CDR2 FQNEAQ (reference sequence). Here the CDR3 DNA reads TGTGCCAGCAGCTCCCGACCGAGCTATGGCTACACCTTC. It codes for CASSSRPSYGYTF.

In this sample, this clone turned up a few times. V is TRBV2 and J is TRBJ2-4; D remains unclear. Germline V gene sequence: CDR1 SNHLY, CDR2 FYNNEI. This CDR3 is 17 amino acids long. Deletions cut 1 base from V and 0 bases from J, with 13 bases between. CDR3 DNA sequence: TGTGCCAGCAGTGAAGAGGCCCCTCAGGTAGCCAAAAACATTCAGTACTTC. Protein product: CASSEEAPQVAKNIQYF.

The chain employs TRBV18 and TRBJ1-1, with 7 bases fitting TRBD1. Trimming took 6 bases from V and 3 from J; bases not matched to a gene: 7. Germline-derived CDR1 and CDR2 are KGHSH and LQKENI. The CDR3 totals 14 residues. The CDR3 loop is CASSSGQIHTEAFF. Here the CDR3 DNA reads TGTGCCAGCTCCTCGGGACAGATACACACTGAAGCTTTCTTT. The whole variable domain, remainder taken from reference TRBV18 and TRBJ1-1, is NAGVMQNPRHLVRRRGQEARLRCSPMKGHSHVYWYRQLPEEGLKFMVYLQKENIIDESGMPKERFSAEFPKEGPSILRIQQVVRGDSAAYFCASSSGQIHTEAFFGQGTRLTVV.